These 13 T cell receptor beta chains were sequenced from one sample in a study of cytomegalovirus exposure and HLA in healthy donors. The primer mix had 60 Vbeta and 13 Jbeta primers. The protocol was immunoSEQ multiplex PCR, while the TCRdb copy is restricted to in-frame clones and leaves out a portion. The data show some 90,000 clones, about 79% seen once. Sequenced sample: PBMCs. The receptors stem from a female donor in good health and CMV-seronegative.

This chain connects TRBV28 to TRBJ2-7; maybe TRBD1 (5 bases). Germline V gene data show CDR1 as MDHEN and CDR2 as SYDVKM. With 5 bases removed from V and 3 bases from J, the gap between germline ends came to 8 bases. The CDR3 has 12 residues. The CDR3 nucleotides are TGTGCCAGCAGTACAGGTGACTACGAGCAGTACTTC. This sequence encodes CASSTGDYEQYF.

The chain recombines TRBV7-3 with TRBJ1-2; 10 bases are a match to TRBD1. The germline V gene has CDR1 SGHTA and CDR2 FQGTGA. V trimming: 0 bases; J trimming: 2 bases; junction bases outside the gene matches: 0. There are 15 residues in the CDR3. CDR3 DNA sequence: TGTGCCAGCAGCTTAACGGGACAGGGGAACTATGGCTACACCTTC. Amino acids: CASSLTGQGNYGYTF.

The rearrangement uses TRBV12-5 and TRBJ1-1, with a possible D match to TRBD1 (5 bases). In germline, CDR1 is LGHNT, CDR2 FRNRAP. CDR3 length: 13 residues. Trimming took off 6 bases at V and 4 bases at J, with 12 bases between the two ends. Here the CDR3 DNA reads TGTGCTAGTGGGCCGACAGTGGGCACTGAAGCTTTCTTT. Encoded protein: CASGPTVGTEAFF.

The chain uses TRBV18 and TRBJ2-2; the D gene is possibly TRBD1 (6 bases). CDR3 length equals 16 residues. Per the germline V gene, CDR1 is KGHSH and CDR2 is LQKENI. V lost 1 base and J 5 bases, leaving 14 bases between the germline ends. Here the CDR3 reads CASSPLRAGETGELFF. DNA for the CDR3: TGTGCCAGCTCACCACTTCGGGCAGGGGAGACCGGGGAGCTGTTTTTT. Using reference TRBV18 and TRBJ2-2 for the parts outside the CDR3, the full variable domain is NAGVMQNPRHLVRRRGQEARLRCSPMKGHSHVYWYRQLPEEGLKFMVYLQKENIIDESGMPKERFSAEFPKEGPSILRIQQVVRGDSAAYFCASSPLRAGETGELFFGEGSRLTVL.

V gene TRBV6-5 combines with J gene TRBJ1-4; D is possibly TRBD1 (5 bases). CDR3 length: 16 amino acids. CDR1 is MNHEY, CDR2 SVGAGI, per germline. Trimming removed 4 bases at V and 3 bases at J, with 15 bases between. This CDR3 reads CASSSTGGMPNEKLFF. CDR3 in DNA: TGTGCCAGCAGTTCCACGGGGGGGATGCCTAATGAAAAACTGTTTTTT.

The gene calls are TRBV28 and TRBJ2-5; D possibly corresponds to TRBD2 (6 bases). CDR3 length: 13 amino acids. CDR1 and CDR2 (germline): MDHEN, SYDVKM. V was trimmed by 3 bases and J by 2 bases, leaving 7 bases between them. CDR3 region: CASSFGGQETQYF. CDR3 nucleotide sequence: TGTGCCAGCAGTTTTGGAGGGCAAGAGACCCAGTACTTC. Filled out from reference TRBV28 and TRBJ2-5, the complete variable domain reads DVKVTQSSRYLVKRTGEKVFLECVQDMDHENMFWYRQDPGLGLRLIYFSYDVKMKEKGDIPEGYSVSREKKERFSLILESASTNQTSMYLCASSFGGQETQYFGPGTRLLVL.

V and J are TRBV29-1 and TRBJ2-5; 7 positions match TRBD1. After removal of 4 bases from V and 7 bases from J, the junction contained 6 bases not matched to a gene. Germline V gene data show CDR1 as SQVTM and CDR2 as ANQGSEA. The CDR3 covers 12 residues. DNA of the CDR3: TGCAGCGTTGCCGAACAGGGGAGGACCCAGTACTTC. It is translated as CSVAEQGRTQYF. Based on the CDR3 plus reference TRBV29-1 and TRBJ2-5, the full variable domain is SAVISQKPSRDICQRGTSLTIQCQVDSQVTMMFWYRQQPGQSLTLIATANQGSEATYESGFVIDKFPISRPNLTFSTLTVSNMSPEDSSIYLCSVAEQGRTQYFGPGTRLLVL.

This clone was seen a few times. V usage is TRBV30 and J usage is TRBJ1-5; 9 positions match TRBD1. CDR1 GTSNPN and CDR2 SVGIG come from the germline V gene (reference sequence). The junction had 3 bases not matched to a gene; V was cut back by 1 base and J by 5 bases. This CDR3 spans 14 amino acids. This CDR3 reads CAWSGQGVYQPQHF. In nucleotides, the CDR3 is TGTGCCTGGAGTGGACAGGGGGTCTATCAGCCCCAGCATTTT.

V gene TRBV19 combines with J gene TRBJ1-2, with 9 bases identical to TRBD1. The V segment lost 3 bases and the J segment 7 bases; nucleotides outside the gene matches: 3. Germline V gives CDR1 LNHDA, CDR2 SQIVND (reference sequence). This CDR3 is built from 13 residues. In DNA, the CDR3 is TGTGCCAGTAGTATCGGGACAGGGCTTGGCTACACCTTC. It specifies CASSIGTGLGYTF.

The chain links TRBV5-4 to TRBJ2-7; D perhaps matches TRBD2 (6 bases). The V and J ends lost 4 bases and 2 bases respectively, with 16 bases between them. Germline V lookup: CDR1 SGHNT, CDR2 YYREEE (reference sequence). The CDR3 has 15 residues. DNA of the CDR3: TGTGCCAGCAGCCCCAGAGGCGGGATTACCTACGAGCAGTACTTC. Protein product: CASSPRGGITYEQYF.

This chain connects TRBV2 to TRBJ2-7; TRBD2 matches at 12 bases. Germline CDR1 reads SNHLY; CDR2 reads FYNNEI. With V trimmed by 3 bases and J by 1 base, 7 bases remained unmatched. The length of the CDR3 is 17 residues. CDR3 in amino acids: CASSEGLAGPSSYEQYF. The CDR3 DNA reads as TGTGCCAGCAGTGAGGGACTAGCGGGCCCATCATCCTACGAGCAGTACTTC.

The chain has TRBV29-1 and TRBJ1-4, with 10 bases aligning to TRBD1. This CDR3 spans 16 amino acids. Germline assignment: CDR1 SQVTM and CDR2 ANQGSEA. V lost 0 bases and J lost 4; bases outside the gene matches: 5. For the CDR3, the DNA is TGCAGCGTTGAAGAGGAGGGGACAGGGGTTAATGAAAAACTGTTTTTT. It yields the protein CSVEEEGTGVNEKLFF.

This clone was detected only once. The rearrangement links TRBV28 to TRBJ2-7; no reliable D call. The CDR3 consists of 13 residues. V was pared by 2 bases and J by 4 bases, with 9 bases between. CDR1 MDHEN and CDR2 SYDVKM come from the germline V gene. The CDR3 DNA reads as TGTGCCAGCAGTTTAGGGTCCGGGTACGAGCAGTACTTC. Translated: CASSLGSGYEQYF.